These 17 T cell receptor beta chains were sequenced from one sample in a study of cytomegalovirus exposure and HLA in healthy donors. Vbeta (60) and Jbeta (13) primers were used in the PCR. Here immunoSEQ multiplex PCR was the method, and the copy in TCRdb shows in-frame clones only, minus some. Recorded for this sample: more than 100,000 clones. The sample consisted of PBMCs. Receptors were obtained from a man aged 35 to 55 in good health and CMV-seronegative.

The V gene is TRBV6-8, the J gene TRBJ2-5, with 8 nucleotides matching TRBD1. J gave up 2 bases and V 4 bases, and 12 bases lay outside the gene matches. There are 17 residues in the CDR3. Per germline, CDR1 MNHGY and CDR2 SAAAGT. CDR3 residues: CASSLGSQGAPQETQYF. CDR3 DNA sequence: TGTGCCAGCAGTTTAGGATCCCAGGGGGCCCCGCAAGAGACCCAGTACTTC.

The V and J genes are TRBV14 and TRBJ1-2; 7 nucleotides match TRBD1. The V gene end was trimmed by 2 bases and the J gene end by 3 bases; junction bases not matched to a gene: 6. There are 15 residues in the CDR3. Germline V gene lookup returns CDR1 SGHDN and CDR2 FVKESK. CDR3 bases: TGTGCCAGCAGCCAAATTACAGGGGTCGACTATGGCTACACCTTC. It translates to CASSQITGVDYGYTF.

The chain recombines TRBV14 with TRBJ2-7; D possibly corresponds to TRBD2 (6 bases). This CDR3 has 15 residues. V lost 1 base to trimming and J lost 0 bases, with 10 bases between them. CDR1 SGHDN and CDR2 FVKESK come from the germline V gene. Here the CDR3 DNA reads TGTGCCAGCAGCCAAGCGGGGGTGAGCTCCTACGAGCAGTACTTC. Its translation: CASSQAGVSSYEQYF.

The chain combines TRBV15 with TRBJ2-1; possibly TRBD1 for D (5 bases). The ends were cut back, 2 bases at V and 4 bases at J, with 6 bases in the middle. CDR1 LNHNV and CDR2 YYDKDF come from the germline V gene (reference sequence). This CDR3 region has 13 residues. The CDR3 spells CATSRQGYNEQFF. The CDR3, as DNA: TGTGCCACCAGCAGACAGGGATACAATGAGCAGTTCTTC. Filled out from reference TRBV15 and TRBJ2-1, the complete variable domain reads DAMVIQNPRYQVTQFGKPVTLSCSQTLNHNVMYWYQQKSSQAPKLLFHYYDKDFNNEADTPDNFQSRRPNTSFCFLDIRSPGLGDTAMYLCATSRQGYNEQFFGPGTRLTVL.

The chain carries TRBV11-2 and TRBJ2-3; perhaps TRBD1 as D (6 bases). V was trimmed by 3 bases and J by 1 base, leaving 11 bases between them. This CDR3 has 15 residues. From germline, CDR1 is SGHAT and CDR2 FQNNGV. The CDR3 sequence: CASSFNAGGTDTQYF. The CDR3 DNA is TGTGCCAGCAGCTTTAATGCAGGGGGCACAGATACGCAGTATTTT. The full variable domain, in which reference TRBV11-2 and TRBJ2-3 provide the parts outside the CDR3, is EAGVAQSPRYKIIEKRQSVAFWCNPISGHATLYWYQQILGQGPKLLIQFQNNGVVDDSQLPKDRFSAERLKGVDSTLKIQPAKLEDSAVYLCASSFNAGGTDTQYFGPGTRLTVL.

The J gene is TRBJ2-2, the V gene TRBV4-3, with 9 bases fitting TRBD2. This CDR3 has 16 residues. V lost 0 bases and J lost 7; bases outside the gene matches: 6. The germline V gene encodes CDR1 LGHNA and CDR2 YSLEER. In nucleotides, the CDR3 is TGCGCCAGCAGCCAAGAAGCTAGCGGGGCGAGCGGGGAGCTGTTTTTT. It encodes CASSQEASGASGELFF.

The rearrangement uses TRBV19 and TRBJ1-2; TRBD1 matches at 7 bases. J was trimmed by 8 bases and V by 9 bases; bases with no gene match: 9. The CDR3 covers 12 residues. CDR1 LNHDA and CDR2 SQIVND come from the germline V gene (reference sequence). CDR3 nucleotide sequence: TGTGCCAGGGCCCCGGGACAGATCGGCTACACCTTC. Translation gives CARAPGQIGYTF. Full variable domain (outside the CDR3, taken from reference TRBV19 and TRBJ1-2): DGGITQSPKYLFRKEGQNVTLSCEQNLNHDAMYWYRQDPGQGLRLIYYSQIVNDFQKGDIAEGYSVSREKKESFPLTVTSAQKNPTAFYLCARAPGQIGYTFGSGTRLTVV.

Here the CDR3 reads CASSLTSGSYEQYF. In DNA, the CDR3 is TGTGCCAGCAGCTTGACTAGCGGGAGCTACGAGCAGTACTTC. This chain uses TRBV5-4 with TRBJ2-7, with TRBD2 matching over 11 bases. Germline V gene lookup returns CDR1 SGHNT and CDR2 YYREEE (reference sequence). This CDR3 has 14 amino acids. The V gene end was trimmed by 1 base and the J gene end by 3 bases; junction bases not matched to a gene: 0.

The CDR3 sequence is CAISSRQGSDTQYF. The DNA of the CDR3 is TGTGCCATCAGTTCTAGACAGGGGTCAGATACGCAGTATTTT. V and J are TRBV10-3 and TRBJ2-3; the match to TRBD1 covers 8 bases. V lost 5 bases to trimming and J lost 4 bases; unmatched junction nucleotides: 5. The CDR3 consists of 14 residues. CDR1 ENHRY and CDR2 SYGVKD come from the germline V gene.

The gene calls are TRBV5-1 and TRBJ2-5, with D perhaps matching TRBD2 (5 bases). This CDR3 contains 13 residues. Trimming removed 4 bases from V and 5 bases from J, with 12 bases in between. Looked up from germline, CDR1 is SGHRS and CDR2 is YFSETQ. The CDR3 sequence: CASSPGVDETQYF. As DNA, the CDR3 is TGCGCCAGCAGCCCCGGGGTTGATGAGACCCAGTACTTC.

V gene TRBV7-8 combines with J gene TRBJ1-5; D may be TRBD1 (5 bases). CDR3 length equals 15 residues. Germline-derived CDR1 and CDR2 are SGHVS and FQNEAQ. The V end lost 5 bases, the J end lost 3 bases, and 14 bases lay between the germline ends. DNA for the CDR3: TGTGCCAGCAGCAATACCGACAGATCCAATCAGCCCCAGCATTTT. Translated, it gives CASSNTDRSNQPQHF.

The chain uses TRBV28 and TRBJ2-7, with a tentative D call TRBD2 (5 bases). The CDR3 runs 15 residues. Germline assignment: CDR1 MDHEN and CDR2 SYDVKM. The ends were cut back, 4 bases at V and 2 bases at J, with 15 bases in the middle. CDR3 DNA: TGTGCCAGCAGTTCCGGGATTTGGCCCACCTACGAGCAGTACTTC. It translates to CASSSGIWPTYEQYF.

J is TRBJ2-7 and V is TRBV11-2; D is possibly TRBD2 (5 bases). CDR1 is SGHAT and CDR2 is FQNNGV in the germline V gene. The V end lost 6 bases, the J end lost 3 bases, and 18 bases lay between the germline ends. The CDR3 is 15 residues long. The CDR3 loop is CASRGKRALIYEQYF. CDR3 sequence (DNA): TGTGCCAGCAGGGGAAAGAGGGCCTTAATCTACGAGCAGTACTTC.

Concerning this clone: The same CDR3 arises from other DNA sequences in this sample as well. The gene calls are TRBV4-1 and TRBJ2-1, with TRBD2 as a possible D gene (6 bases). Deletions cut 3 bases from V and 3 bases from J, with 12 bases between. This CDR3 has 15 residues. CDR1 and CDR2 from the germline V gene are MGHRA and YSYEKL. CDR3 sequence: CASSHLPGDYNEQFF. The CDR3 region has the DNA TGCGCCAGCAGCCATTTACCGGGAGACTACAATGAGCAGTTCTTC.

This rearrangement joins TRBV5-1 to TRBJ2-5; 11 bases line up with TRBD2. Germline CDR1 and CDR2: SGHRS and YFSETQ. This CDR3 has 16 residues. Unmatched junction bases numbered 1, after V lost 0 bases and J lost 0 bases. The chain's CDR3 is CASSLGTSGYQETQYF. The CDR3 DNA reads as TGCGCCAGCAGCTTGGGGACTAGCGGGTACCAAGAGACCCAGTACTTC.

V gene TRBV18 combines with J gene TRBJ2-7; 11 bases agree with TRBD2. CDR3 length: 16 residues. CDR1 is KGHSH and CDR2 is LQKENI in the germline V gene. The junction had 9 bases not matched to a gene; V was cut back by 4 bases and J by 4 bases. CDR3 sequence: CASSLGVGTSGYEQYF. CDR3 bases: TGTGCCAGCTCACTAGGGGTGGGGACTAGCGGTTACGAGCAGTACTTC.

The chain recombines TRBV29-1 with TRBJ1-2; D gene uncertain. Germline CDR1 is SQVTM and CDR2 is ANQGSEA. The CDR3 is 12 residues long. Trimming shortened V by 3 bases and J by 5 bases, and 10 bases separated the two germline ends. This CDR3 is CSVDPWTYGYTF. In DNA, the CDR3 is TGCAGCGTTGACCCCTGGACTTATGGCTACACCTTC.